The rows below give T cell receptor beta chains drawn from one sample of a study of T cells in Graves' hyperthyroidism and ophthalmopathy. MiXCR was run by TCRdb on the multiplex PCR reads, yielding one entry per CDR3 protein. Counted here are roughly 400,000 distinct CDR3 sequences, 11% to 15% occurring once; the ten biggest clones make up around 28%. The specimen was blood. Receptor source: a man aged 50 or older with Graves' ophthalmopathy. Each CDR3 is given with its conserved first and last residue. Each record gives: clone size, V gene, D gene, J gene, CDR3 protein, CDR3 DNA. The D gene is left open where the match is weak. Size values are once, few and many counts, or a class for expanded clones, and some rows have none.

many	TRBV12-3/TRBV12-4	TRBD1	TRBJ1-5	CASSLPGGWGQPQHF	TGTGCCAGCAGTTTACCAGGGGGATGGGGTCAGCCCCAGCATTTT
many	TRBV3-1	TRBD2	TRBJ2-7	CASSPMGAGGIYEQYF	TGTGCCAGCAGCCCAATGGGAGCGGGAGGAATATACGAGCAGTACTTC
.	TRBV29-1	.	TRBJ2-5	CSVDVLQGQYF	TGCAGCGTTGACGTTTTACAGGGCCAGTACTTC
many	TRBV20-1	.	TRBJ2-7	CSAIGNSGSHEQYF	TGCAGTGCTATCGGCAATTCAGGGTCCCACGAGCAGTACTTC
many	TRBV20-1	.	TRBJ1-6	CSAPPPGVNSPLHF	TGCAGTGCTCCCCCCCCAGGGGTCAATTCACCCCTCCACTTT
many	TRBV20-1	.	TRBJ1-4	CSAGRLALANEKLFF	TGCAGTGCCGGAAGATTGGCGTTAGCTAATGAAAAACTGTTTTTT
many	TRBV27	.	TRBJ2-1	CASTSRKLPRDEQFF	TGTGCCAGCACGAGTCGGAAACTCCCCCGGGATGAGCAGTTCTTC
few	TRBV29-1	.	TRBJ2-2	CSGRVGGENTGELFF	TGCAGCGGAAGAGTTGGGGGAGAGAACACCGGGGAGCTGTTTTTT
.	TRBV6-5	.	TRBJ2-2	CASSYHSMNTGELFF	TGTGCCAGCAGTTACCATTCAATGAACACCGGGGAGCTGTTTTTT
.	TRBV18	TRBD1	TRBJ1-1	CASSPPDRRMNTEAFF	TGTGCCAGCTCACCACCGGACAGGAGAATGAACACTGAAGCTTTCTTT
.	TRBV12-3/TRBV12-4	.	TRBJ2-1	CASSLGRATNNEQFF	TGTGCCAGCAGTTTAGGTCGGGCCACGAACAATGAGCAGTTCTTC
.	TRBV4-1	.	TRBJ2-1	CASSQAGTGVAYNEQFF	TGCGCCAGCAGCCAAGCGGGAACGGGAGTCGCCTACAATGAGCAGTTCTTC
.	TRBV9	.	TRBJ1-5	CLGGFVNQPQHF	TGTCTTGGAGGGTTCGTCAATCAGCCCCAGCATTTT
many	TRBV30	.	TRBJ1-1	CAWSDGLHTEAFF	TGTGCCTGGAGCGACGGCCTTCACACTGAAGCTTTCTTT
.	TRBV5-1	.	TRBJ1-1	CASSRFARTAPEAFF	TGCGCCAGCAGTAGGTTCGCCCGGACAGCCCCAGAAGCTTTCTTT
many	TRBV5-1	.	TRBJ1-2	CASSPVGRPRGYTF	TGCGCCAGCAGCCCGGTGGGACGGCCCAGGGGCTACACCTTC
.	TRBV6-4	.	TRBJ2-1	CASSIGFVGSSYNEQFF	TGTGCCAGCAGTATCGGGTTCGTCGGGAGCTCCTACAATGAGCAGTTCTTC
.	TRBV15	TRBD2	TRBJ2-1	CATSRDFTSGTNEQFF	TGTGCCACCAGCAGAGATTTCACTAGCGGGACGAATGAGCAGTTCTTC
few	TRBV10-3	.	TRBJ2-5	CAISGGAEETQYF	TGTGCCATCAGCGGTGGGGCGGAGGAGACCCAGTACTTC
many	TRBV2	TRBD2	TRBJ2-7	CASSEEAGGPHEQYF	TGTGCCAGCAGTGAAGAGGCGGGAGGGCCCCACGAGCAGTACTTC
.	TRBV28	.	TRBJ2-7	CASHHKSLGGLRSILSSYEQYF	TGTGCCAGCCATCATAAGTCCCTAGGGGGTCTCAGATCTATTTTGAGCTCCTACGAGCAGTACTTC
many	TRBV18	TRBD2	TRBJ2-5	CASSPQQAGNQETQYF	TGTGCCAGCTCACCACAGCAAGCGGGAAACCAAGAGACCCAGTACTTC
.	TRBV15	.	TRBJ2-3	CATSRRDGGFTDTQYF	TGTGCCACCAGCCGACGGGACGGGGGATTCACAGATACGCAGTATTTT
many	TRBV6-1	.	TRBJ1-2	CASSGQDSRFGYTF	TGTGCCAGCAGTGGTCAAGACAGTCGGTTTGGCTACACCTTC
many	TRBV20-1	TRBD1	TRBJ2-1	CSARDLARGRNEQFF	TGCAGTGCTAGAGATCTGGCCAGGGGGCGAAATGAGCAGTTCTTC
many	TRBV24-1	.	TRBJ2-3	CATSDSRTTRDTQYF	TGTGCCACCAGTGATAGCCGGACTACCCGGGATACGCAGTATTTT
.	TRBV6-5	.	TRBJ1-5	CASSYRNQPQHF	TGTGCCAGCAGTTACAGGAATCAGCCCCAGCATTTT
many	TRBV12-3/TRBV12-4	.	TRBJ1-1	CASSFSHPRTEAFF	TGTGCCAGCAGTTTCTCCCACCCTAGGACTGAAGCTTTCTTT